These 23 T cell receptor beta chains originate from one sample sequenced in a study of blood T cell repertoires in COVID-19. Profiled with immunoSEQ multiplex PCR; TCRdb holds only in-frame clones, not every one. The profile shows 91,000 or so clones, approximately 78% of them singletons. Sample: peripheral blood. The receptor source for this set is a man in his forties or fifties with active or convalescent COVID-19.

This rearrangement joins TRBV18 to TRBJ1-2; the D gene is possibly TRBD1 (5 bases). CDR1 is KGHSH, CDR2 LQKENI, per germline. The V gene lost 0 bases and the J gene lost 7 bases, with 9 bases spanning the gap. This CDR3 is built from 13 residues. This CDR3 is CASSPPTQGGYTF. CDR3 in DNA: TGTGCCAGCTCACCACCGACCCAGGGTGGCTACACCTTC.

The chain couples TRBV4-2 to TRBJ1-2; TRBD1 matches 9 bases. CDR1 is LGHNA and CDR2 is YNFKEQ in the germline V gene. This CDR3 is 15 amino acids long. V lost 0 bases to trimming and J lost 8 bases; unmatched junction nucleotides: 7. The CDR3 spells CASSQDTQGAGGYTF. The DNA of the CDR3 is TGTGCCAGCAGCCAAGATACACAGGGGGCCGGCGGCTACACCTTC.

The CDR3 loop reads CASSLVETGNTGELFF. For the CDR3, the DNA is TGTGCCAGCAGCTTAGTGGAGACAGGCAACACCGGGGAGCTGTTTTTT. The V and J genes are TRBV7-8 and TRBJ2-2; D is perhaps TRBD1 (6 bases). The CDR3 is 16 residues long. The V end was cut by 1 base, the J end by 2 bases, with 11 bases between. Germline CDR1 SGHVS, CDR2 FQNEAQ. Complete variable domain (other parts from reference TRBV7-8 and TRBJ2-2): GAGVSQSPRYKVAKRGQDVALRCDPISGHVSLFWYQQALGQGPEFLTYFQNEAQLDKSGLPSDRFFAERPEGSVSTLKIQRTQQEDSAVYLCASSLVETGNTGELFFGEGSRLTVL.

The chain links TRBV19 to TRBJ2-5; 11 bases agree with TRBD1. CDR1 and CDR2 (germline): LNHDA, SQIVND (reference sequence). J gave up 4 bases and V 3 bases, and 4 bases lay outside the gene matches. The CDR3 spans 15 residues. The CDR3 here is CASSIQDRGRETQYF. CDR3 nucleotide sequence: TGTGCCAGTAGTATCCAGGACAGGGGGCGAGAGACCCAGTACTTC.

The J gene is TRBJ2-5, the V gene TRBV4-1; 14 positions match TRBD2. The germline V gene has CDR1 MGHRA and CDR2 YSYEKL. With 3 bases clipped from V and 6 bases from J, the junction kept 6 bases outside the gene matches. CDR3 length equals 16 residues. Written as DNA, the CDR3 is TGCGCCAGCAGCCACGGGACTAGCGGGGGTTCAAAGACCCAGTACTTC. This translates into CASSHGTSGGSKTQYF.

About this clone: Germline and junction disagree at one end, which may indicate a read error. V gene TRBV2 combines with J gene TRBJ1-1; D is ambiguous. Per germline, CDR1 SNHLY and CDR2 FYNNEI. This CDR3 is 10 amino acids long. In nucleotides, the CDR3 is TGTGCCAGCAGTGAGGAGTCGGGTAACTTT. Its protein is CASSEESGNF. The full variable domain, its missing parts supplied by reference TRBV2 and TRBJ1-1, is EPEVTQTPSHQVTQMGQEVILRCVPISNHLYFYWYRQILGQKVEFLVSFYNNEISEKSEIFDDQFSVERPDGSNFTLKIRSTKLEDSAMYFCASSEESGNFGQGTRLTVV.

This clone appeared a few times. V usage is TRBV3-1 (or the pseudogene TRBV3-2) and J usage is TRBJ1-6, with no clear D. The V end lost 0 bases, the J end lost 14 bases, and 11 bases lay between the germline ends. Germline lookup yields CDR1 LGHDT and CDR2 YNNKEL (reference sequence). CDR3 length: 13 amino acids. Here the CDR3 reads CASSQEQKSTLHF. The CDR3 bases are TGTGCCAGCAGCCAAGAACAGAAGAGCACCCTCCACTTT.

The chain employs TRBV9 and TRBJ2-5; tentative D call: TRBD2 (5 bases). The germline gives CDR1 SGDLS, CDR2 YYNGEE. Trimming stripped 0 bases from V and 5 bases from J, with 5 bases between. The CDR3 sequence is 12 residues long. As DNA, the CDR3 is TGTGCCAGCAGCGTAGGCGGGGAGACCCAGTACTTC. This sequence encodes CASSVGGETQYF.

The CDR3 sequence is CASSPPGQNEKLFF. CDR3 nucleotides: TGTGCCAGCAGCCCCCCGGGACAGAATGAAAAACTGTTTTTT. This chain links TRBV7-9 with TRBJ1-4; 7 bases agree with TRBD1. This CDR3 is 14 amino acids long. CDR1 is SEHNR and CDR2 is FQNEAQ in the germline V gene (reference sequence). V shed 5 bases and J 5 bases; nucleotides not matched to a gene: 5.

V is TRBV19 and J is TRBJ1-2; D perhaps matches TRBD1 (5 bases). V was clipped by 4 bases and J by 1 base, with 10 bases between them. Germline assignment: CDR1 LNHDA and CDR2 SQIVND (reference sequence). The CDR3 has 14 amino acids. The CDR3 DNA follows: TGTGCCAGTAGTAGCAGACAGAATAACTATGGCTACACCTTC. Encoded protein: CASSSRQNNYGYTF.

This clone has a single count. As DNA, the CDR3 is TGTGCCAGCAGCTTCCAGGACAGGGGGCAGTTCTTT. This gives the protein CASSFQDRGQFF. J is TRBJ1-1 and V is TRBV5-4; TRBD1 aligns across 11 bases. The CDR3 is 12 amino acids. Germline V gene sequence: CDR1 SGHNT, CDR2 YYREEE (reference sequence). The J segment lost 14 bases and the V segment lost 2 bases, leaving 5 bases of the junction unmatched. Complete variable domain (other parts from reference TRBV5-4 and TRBJ1-1): ETGVTQSPTHLIKTRGQQVTLRCSSQSGHNTVSWYQQALGQGPQFIFQYYREEENGRGNFPPRFSGLQFPNYSSELNVNALELDDSALYLCASSFQDRGQFFGQGTRLTVV.

V usage is TRBV27 and J usage is TRBJ2-1, with D possibly being TRBD2 (6 bases). Trimming removed 4 bases at V and 2 bases at J, with 12 bases between. CDR3 length equals 15 residues. Germline-derived CDR1 and CDR2 are MNHEY and SMNVEV (reference sequence). The CDR3 reads CASSWDSLPYNEQFF. The CDR3 region has the DNA TGTGCCAGCAGTTGGGACTCTCTCCCCTACAATGAGCAGTTCTTC.

The CDR3 nucleotides read TGTGCCACCAGTGACCCGGGACTAGCGGGGAGAGAGACCCAGTACTTC. It specifies CATSDPGLAGRETQYF. This chain uses TRBV24-1 with TRBJ2-5; 13 positions match TRBD2. The CDR3 sequence is 16 residues long. CDR1 is KGHDR and CDR2 is SFDVKD in the germline V gene. Losses at the gene ends were 4 bases for V and 4 bases for J; bases not matched to a gene: 5.

V usage is TRBV28 and J usage is TRBJ1-3; tentative D call: TRBD1 (6 bases). Germline values: CDR1 MDHEN, CDR2 SYDVKM. V dropped 3 bases and J dropped 2 bases, with 11 bases sitting between them. The CDR3 consists of 15 residues. Written as DNA, the CDR3 is TGTGCCAGCAGTTTTGAACAGGGTGCTGGAAACACCATATATTTT. Amino acids: CASSFEQGAGNTIYF.

The rearrangement links TRBV7-2 to TRBJ2-7; 11 bases are shared with TRBD2. Germline values: CDR1 SGHTA, CDR2 FQGNSA. The V segment lost 1 base and the J segment 4 bases; nucleotides outside the gene matches: 9. This CDR3 has 17 residues. This chain's CDR3 is CASSLGGIAGGQYEQYF. The CDR3 DNA sequence: TGTGCCAGCAGCTTAGGCGGGATAGCGGGGGGGCAGTACGAGCAGTACTTC. Full variable domain (remainder filled in from reference TRBV7-2 and TRBJ2-7): GAGVSQSPSNKVTEKGKDVELRCDPISGHTALYWYRQSLGQGLEFLIYFQGNSAPDKSGLPSDRFSAERTGGSVSTLTIQRTQQEDSAVYLCASSLGGIAGGQYEQYFGPGTRLTVT.

The chain is built from TRBV9 and TRBJ2-2; 7 bases line up with TRBD2. The CDR3 is made up of 15 amino acids. Per the germline V gene, CDR1 is SGDLS and CDR2 is YYNGEE. The V and J ends lost 3 bases and 7 bases, in that order; junction bases with no gene match: 9. Here the CDR3 DNA reads TGTGCCAGCAGCGGCCGGGACTATCGATTCGGGGAGCTGTTTTTT. It is translated as CASSGRDYRFGELFF.

V is TRBV7-2 and J is TRBJ2-2; 8 nucleotides align to TRBD2. This CDR3 comprises 16 residues. The J segment lost 0 bases and the V segment lost 2 bases, leaving 2 bases of the junction unmatched. Germline V lookup: CDR1 SGHTA, CDR2 FQGNSA. The CDR3 DNA reads TGTGCCAGCAGCTTACTTAGCGGGGCGAACACCGGGGAGCTGTTTTTT. This sequence encodes CASSLLSGANTGELFF.

The CDR3 spells CSASGQFTNEQFF. CDR3 nucleotides: TGCAGTGCTAGTGGACAGTTCACCAATGAGCAGTTCTTC. The genes are TRBV20-1 and TRBJ2-1; D perhaps matches TRBD1 (6 bases). Trimming removed 3 bases at V and 6 bases at J, with 12 bases between. This CDR3 contains 13 residues. From germline, CDR1 is DFQATT and CDR2 SNEGSKA (reference sequence).

The chain employs TRBV28 and TRBJ1-5; tentative D call: TRBD1 (5 bases). CDR3 length: 16 residues. The germline gives CDR1 MDHEN, CDR2 SYDVKM. Trimming took 5 bases from V and 0 from J, leaving 14 bases between them. The CDR3 coding sequence is TGTGCCAGCAGTCTTCCGACAGAATATAGCAATCAGCCCCAGCATTTT. Translated, it gives CASSLPTEYSNQPQHF.

This sequence joins TRBV6-5 and TRBJ1-4; TRBD1 is a possible D gene (5 bases). CDR3 size: 13 residues. V gave up 11 bases and J gave up 8 bases, with 18 bases separating them. Germline lookup yields CDR1 MNHEY and CDR2 SVGAGI. The CDR3 is CAPQGLGSEKLFF. DNA for the CDR3: TGTGCCCCGCAGGGTTTAGGGTCGGAAAAACTGTTTTTT.

J is TRBJ1-5 and V is TRBV4-1; TRBD1 agrees at 7 bases. This CDR3 has 18 amino acids. Germline values: CDR1 MGHRA, CDR2 YSYEKL. V shed 0 bases and J 2 bases; nucleotides not matched to a gene: 10. In DNA, the CDR3 is TGCGCCAGCAGCCAAGAGCCTGACAGGGCAGGGGGCAATCAGCCCCAGCATTTT. It translates to CASSQEPDRAGGNQPQHF.

The CDR3 spells CATKPDTSNEKLFF. CDR3 DNA sequence: TGTGCCACCAAACCTGACACCTCTAATGAAAAACTGTTTTTT. V is TRBV2 and J is TRBJ1-4; no reliable D call. Trimming cost V 10 bases and J 3 bases, with 15 bases left between them. The CDR3 covers 14 residues. Germline V CDR1 and CDR2: SNHLY, FYNNEI.

The V gene is TRBV5-1, the J gene TRBJ2-7; D call uncertain. Germline V gives CDR1 SGHRS, CDR2 YFSETQ. The CDR3 runs 11 residues. Between the trimmed V and J ends, which lost 3 bases and 2 bases, there was a span of 3 bases. The CDR3 sequence is CASSSAYEQYF. The DNA of the CDR3 is TGCGCCAGCAGCTCCGCCTACGAGCAGTACTTC.